This passage covers 9 T cell receptor beta chains from one sample sequenced in a study of cytomegalovirus exposure and HLA in healthy donors. With 60 Vbeta and 13 Jbeta primers, the PCR was carried out. Measured with immunoSEQ multiplex PCR; TCRdb has only the in-frame clones, and not every one. Here the sample table reports about 110,000 clones. The sample consisted of PBMCs. These TCRs come from a man aged 25 to 45 in good health and CMV-seronegative.

V is TRBV15 and J is TRBJ1-5; unclear D gene. V was clipped by 5 bases and J by 5 bases, with 19 bases between them. The CDR3 is 16 amino acids. CDR1 is LNHNV and CDR2 is YYDKDF in the germline V gene (reference sequence). DNA for the CDR3: TGTGCCACCAGCTACCGGTCGGGGAGAACGGATCAGCCCCAGCATTTT. Translating gives CATSYRSGRTDQPQHF.

V gene TRBV7-9 combines with J gene TRBJ1-2; maybe TRBD1 (6 bases). V shed 7 bases and J shed 3 bases, with 9 bases lying between them. Germline assignment: CDR1 SEHNR and CDR2 FQNEAQ (reference sequence). The CDR3 length is 12 residues. CDR3 sequence reads: CASKGEDYGYTF. The CDR3 region has the DNA TGTGCCAGCAAGGGGGAAGACTATGGCTACACCTTC.

The chain recombines TRBV5-6 with TRBJ2-1; 9 nucleotides agree with TRBD2. The CDR3 extends over 15 amino acids. CDR1 and CDR2 from the germline V gene are SGHDT and YYEEEE. Trimming cost V 4 bases and J 6 bases; bases outside gene matches: 8. The CDR3 is CASSAQPAGGNEQFF. Here the CDR3 DNA reads TGTGCCAGCAGCGCCCAGCCAGCGGGGGGCAATGAGCAGTTCTTC.

The J gene is TRBJ1-1, the V gene TRBV2, with D possibly being TRBD1 (6 bases). Germline CDR1 SNHLY, CDR2 FYNNEI. The CDR3 runs 13 residues. V lost 7 bases and J 7 bases, leaving 16 bases between the germline ends. The CDR3 coding sequence is TGTGCCAGCACTACCACCGGGACAATTGAAGCTTTCTTT. It translates to CASTTTGTIEAFF.

The chain employs TRBV11-2 and TRBJ2-4; 8 bases line up with TRBD1. Germline trimming cut 2 bases from V and 7 bases from J; bases unmatched to any gene: 7. Germline loops: CDR1 SGHAT, CDR2 FQNNGV. The CDR3 runs 15 residues. The CDR3 nucleotides are TGTGCCAGCAGCTTAAGTCAGGGGGCACGGAACATTCAGTACTTC. This sequence encodes CASSLSQGARNIQYF. Based on the CDR3 plus reference TRBV11-2 and TRBJ2-4, the full variable domain is EAGVAQSPRYKIIEKRQSVAFWCNPISGHATLYWYQQILGQGPKLLIQFQNNGVVDDSQLPKDRFSAERLKGVDSTLKIQPAKLEDSAVYLCASSLSQGARNIQYFGAGTRLSVL.

The V call is TRBV12-5, the J call TRBJ2-5; D not resolved. V was cut by 2 bases and J by 5 bases, with 9 bases left in between. CDR1 is LGHNT, CDR2 FRNRAP, per germline. The CDR3 spans 13 residues. The CDR3 region has the DNA TGTGCTAGTGGTTTGTCCCCCGGGGAGACCCAGTACTTC. Amino acids: CASGLSPGETQYF.

This chain connects TRBV15 to TRBJ2-4, with 7 bases that match TRBD1. Germline V gene data show CDR1 as LNHNV and CDR2 as YYDKDF (reference sequence). V gave up 3 bases and J gave up 0 bases; unmatched junction bases: 8. CDR3 length equals 17 residues. The chain's CDR3 is CATSRDGTALAKNIQYF. Here the CDR3 DNA reads TGTGCCACCAGCAGGGACGGGACAGCCCTAGCCAAAAACATTCAGTACTTC.

This chain links TRBV6-6 with TRBJ2-5; 7 bases map to TRBD2. V dropped 5 bases and J dropped 5; count of bases not matched to a gene: 5. The CDR3 is made up of 13 amino acids. Per the germline V gene, CDR1 is MNHNY and CDR2 is SVGAGI (reference sequence). As DNA, the CDR3 is TGTGCCAGCAGTACGGGGGGTTGGGAGACCCAGTACTTC. It is translated as CASSTGGWETQYF.

The rearrangement joins TRBV5-4 to TRBJ1-1; D is possibly TRBD1 (6 bases). Germline V gene lookup returns CDR1 SGHNT and CDR2 YYREEE (reference sequence). This CDR3 region has 15 residues. Trimming left V 3 bases short and J 5 bases short, with 17 bases between. CDR3 DNA: TGTGCCAGCAGCTCCCGACAGGCGGGGGGGACTGAAGCTTTCTTT. Translation: CASSSRQAGGTEAFF.